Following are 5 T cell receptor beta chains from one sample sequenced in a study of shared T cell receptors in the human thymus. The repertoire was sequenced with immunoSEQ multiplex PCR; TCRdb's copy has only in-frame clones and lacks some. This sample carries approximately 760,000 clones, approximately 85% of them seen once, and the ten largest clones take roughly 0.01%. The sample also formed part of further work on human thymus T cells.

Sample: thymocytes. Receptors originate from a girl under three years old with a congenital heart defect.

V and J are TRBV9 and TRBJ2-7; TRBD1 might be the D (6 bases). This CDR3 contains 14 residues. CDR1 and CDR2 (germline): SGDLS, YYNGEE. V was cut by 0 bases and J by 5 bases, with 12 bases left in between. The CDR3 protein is CASSVGGPGDEQYF. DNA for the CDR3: TGTGCCAGCAGCGTAGGAGGACCAGGGGACGAGCAGTACTTC.

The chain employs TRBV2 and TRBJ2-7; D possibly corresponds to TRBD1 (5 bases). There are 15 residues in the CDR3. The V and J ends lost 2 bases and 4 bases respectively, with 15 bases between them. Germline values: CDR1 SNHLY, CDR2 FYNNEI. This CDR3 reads CASSEFLTALYEQYF. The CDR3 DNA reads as TGTGCCAGCAGTGAATTCCTGACAGCTTTATACGAGCAGTACTTC.

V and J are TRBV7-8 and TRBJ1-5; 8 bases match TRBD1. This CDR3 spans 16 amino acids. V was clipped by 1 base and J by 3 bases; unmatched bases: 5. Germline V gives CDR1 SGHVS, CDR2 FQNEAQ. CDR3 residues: CASSLGAGGVNQPQHF. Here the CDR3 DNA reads TGTGCCAGCAGCTTAGGGGCAGGGGGCGTCAATCAGCCCCAGCATTTT.

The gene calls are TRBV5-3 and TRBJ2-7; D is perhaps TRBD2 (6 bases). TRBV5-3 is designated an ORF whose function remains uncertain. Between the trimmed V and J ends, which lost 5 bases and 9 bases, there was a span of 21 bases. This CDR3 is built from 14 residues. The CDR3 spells CARRRASVRGGQYF. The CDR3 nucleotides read TGTGCCAGAAGGAGGGCTAGCGTCCGAGGAGGGCAGTACTTC.

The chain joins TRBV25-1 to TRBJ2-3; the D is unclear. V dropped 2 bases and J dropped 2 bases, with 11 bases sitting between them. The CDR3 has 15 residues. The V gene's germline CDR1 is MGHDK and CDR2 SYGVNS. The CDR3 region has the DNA TGTGCCAGCAGTGAACCAGGTCAGTTCACAGATACGCAGTATTTT. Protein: CASSEPGQFTDTQYF.